This TCR beta chain was found in a study of T cells expressing NK-cell markers. Across the whole study: Within the sequenced cohort of eight donors, seven exhibited HCMV seropositivity and one was seronegative. General study findings and limits: Nothing established the HCMV specificity of expanded NKG2C+ T cell clones. The study found these clonotypes also leading the CD3+CD56-NKG2C+ fraction in a few donors.

The CDR3 runs 16 residues. UMIs accompanied the 5'RACE template switching by which TCR beta cDNA was made. Each CDR3 protein gets one entry in TCRdb, which reprocessed the 5' RACE reads and gives no DNA. This table holds around 380,000 distinct CDR3 sequences. In the case of this clonotype: Its antigen is unidentified.

The V and J genes are TRBV12-3 or TRBV12-4 and TRBJ1-2; the TCRdb call, TRBD1, lacks DNA for checking. Sequencing was performed on blood T cells: a sorted CD56 or NKG2C T cell subset, CD4+ or CD8+ T cells, or bulk PBMC T cells (not recorded which). The source is a woman aged 45-65 years in good health. The chain's CDR3 is CASTQGGRGRDYGYTF.